This T cell receptor (beta chain) comes out of a study of blood T cells in healthy people across ages. The ends were cut back, 1 base at V and 4 bases at J, with 10 bases in the middle. From germline, CDR1 is MGHRA and CDR2 YSYEKL. The length of the CDR3 is 14 residues. This clonotype has just a few counts. The authors ran a second PCR of about 7 to 11 cycles using a sample-barcoded 5' primer and a J-beta primer mix. TCRdb recomputed calls from the 5' RACE reads with MiXCR, one row per CDR3 protein. The top ten clones hold 10% of a sample with 750,000 to 950,000 distinct CDR3 sequences, about 28% of them seen once. These data were also filed under a second study, of T cells of mothers and their children. According to that study: Versus unrelated pairs, overlap was slightly higher in related mother-child pairs, without reaching significance.

This receptor was taken from a woman aged 40 to 55 in good health. The gene calls are TRBV4-1 and TRBJ1-1, with D possibly being TRBD1 (6 bases). The sequenced material came from blood. The CDR3 DNA is TGCGCCAGCAGCCAAGTTTCCAGGGGCACTGAAGCTTTCTTT. Translation: CASSQVSRGTEAFF.